This TCR beta chain was recovered during a study of T cell changes during pregnancy in multiple sclerosis. Only in-frame clones appear in the TCRdb table, and some are missing; sequencing was by immunoSEQ multiplex PCR. Here the sample spans approximately 53,000 clones, 90% to 95% being singletons. The germline gives CDR1 ENHRY, CDR2 SYGVKD. V shed 2 bases and J 4 bases; nucleotides not matched to a gene: 4. The CDR3 has 15 residues. The TCR comes from a female donor with multiple sclerosis, enrolled in a pregnancy study. Material: CD4+ T cells from peripheral blood mononuclear cells, obtained before pregnancy. The rearrangement joins TRBV10-3 to TRBJ1-2; 10 bases map to TRBD1. CDR3 sequence reads: CAISETGQGRYGYTF. CDR3 bases: TGTGCCATCAGTGAGACGGGACAGGGGCGCTATGGCTACACCTTC.